This T cell receptor beta chain was obtained from a study of molecular identifiers for immune sequencing clone quantification. Across the whole study: The replicates split RNA from roughly 20,000 or 100,000 naive CD8 cells five ways and sequenced four.

TCRdb processed the PCR reads anew with MiXCR; each CDR3 protein has one entry. The repertoire holds about 300,000 distinct CDR3 sequences, with 20% to 25% as singletons. A note on this clonotype: Its target is unknown.

Study-level results: The study reportedly detected spiked Jurkat TCR RNA from one cell among around 1 million naive cells. Over 99% of effector molecules, yet under 1% of naive-cell molecules, were held by clones above 20 RNA copies.

This clonotype originated in a human donor in good health. Some libraries in this study had Jurkat cell RNA spiked in. The sequencing sample was made of naive CD8+ T cells from blood, with Jurkat cell RNA spiked in. The subset is: FACS-sorted CD8+CD4-CCR7+CD45RA+ naive T cells.

For the CDR3, the DNA is TGTGCCAGCAGCTTAAAGGACCTACCCCCCTACAATGAGCAGTTCTTC. Its protein is CASSLKDLPPYNEQFF. The chain has TRBV11-2 and TRBJ2-1; D remains ambiguous. V was pared by 2 bases and J by 2 bases, with 13 bases between. In germline, CDR1 is SGHAT, CDR2 FQNNGV. CDR3 size: 16 residues.